The sample holds a few counts of the clone carrying this TCR beta chain. The antigen remains unidentified. The source of the sample is a study of regulatory T cells in long-lasting Graves disease. Time point given: persistent/refractory GD, antithyroid drugs over 5 years with positive TRAb. Making the TCR library involved RNA that had been extracted from PBMCs. The CDR3 spans 15 residues. With 3 bases removed from V and 0 bases from J, the gap between germline ends came to 15 bases. Germline CDR1 and CDR2: SQVTM and ANQGSEA. Relying on iRepertoire HTBI primers and Arm-PCR of CDR3 regions, the team built TCR beta libraries. Original processing notes: 60 to 65 TRBV and approximately 13 TRBJ segments were identified across samples. TCRdb re-derived calls from the multiplex PCR reads in MiXCR, one entry per CDR3 protein. TCRdb's processing, not the authors', yielded these V and J calls. The table has 700,000 or so distinct CDR3 sequences, around 30% seen once.

Study-wide points: Rather than thyroid tissue, only peripheral blood underwent study. Sample size, which was small, may have reduced accuracy.

The sequence was obtained from a female donor with Graves disease. The sequencing used peripheral blood mononuclear cells (PBMCs), collected when the disease was refractory, from a patient treated with antithyroid drugs. The chain recombines TRBV29-1 with TRBJ2-7; D may be TRBD1 (6 bases). CDR3 amino acids: CSVEGDTEISYEQYF. The CDR3 bases are TGCAGCGTTGAGGGGGACACCGAAATCTCCTACGAGCAGTACTTC.